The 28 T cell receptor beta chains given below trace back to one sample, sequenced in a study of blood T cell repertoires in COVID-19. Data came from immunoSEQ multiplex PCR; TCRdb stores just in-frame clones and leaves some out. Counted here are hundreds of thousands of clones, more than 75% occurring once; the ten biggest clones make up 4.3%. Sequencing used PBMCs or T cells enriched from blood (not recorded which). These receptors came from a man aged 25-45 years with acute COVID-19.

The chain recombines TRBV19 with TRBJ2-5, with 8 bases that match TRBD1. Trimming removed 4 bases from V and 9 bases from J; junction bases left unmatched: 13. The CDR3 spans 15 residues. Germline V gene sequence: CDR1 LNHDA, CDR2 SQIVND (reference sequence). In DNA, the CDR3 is TGTGCCAGTAGTACCGGACAGGGAATGTTTGGGGCCCAGTACTTC. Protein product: CASSTGQGMFGAQYF.

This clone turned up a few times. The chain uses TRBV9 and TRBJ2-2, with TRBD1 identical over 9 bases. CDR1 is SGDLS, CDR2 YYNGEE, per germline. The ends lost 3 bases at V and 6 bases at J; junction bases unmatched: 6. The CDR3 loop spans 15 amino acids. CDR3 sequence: CASSAGQGSSGELFF. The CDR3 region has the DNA TGTGCCAGCAGCGCGGGACAGGGAAGTTCCGGGGAGCTGTTTTTT.

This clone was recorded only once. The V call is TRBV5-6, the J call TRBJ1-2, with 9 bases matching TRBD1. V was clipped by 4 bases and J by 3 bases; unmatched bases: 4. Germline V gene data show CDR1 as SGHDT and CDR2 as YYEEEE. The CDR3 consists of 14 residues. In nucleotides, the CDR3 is TGTGCCAGCAGCCCGGGACAGGGAGACTATGGCTACACCTTC. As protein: CASSPGQGDYGYTF.

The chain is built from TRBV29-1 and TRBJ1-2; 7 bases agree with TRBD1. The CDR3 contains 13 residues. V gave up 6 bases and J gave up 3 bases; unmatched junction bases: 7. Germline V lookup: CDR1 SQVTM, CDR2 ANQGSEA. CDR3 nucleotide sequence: TGCAGCGTAGAGGACAGGTTAGACTATGGCTACACCTTC. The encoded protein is CSVEDRLDYGYTF. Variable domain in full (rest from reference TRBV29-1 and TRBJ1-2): SAVISQKPSRDICQRGTSLTIQCQVDSQVTMMFWYRQQPGQSLTLIATANQGSEATYESGFVIDKFPISRPNLTFSTLTVSNMSPEDSSIYLCSVEDRLDYGYTFGSGTRLTVV.

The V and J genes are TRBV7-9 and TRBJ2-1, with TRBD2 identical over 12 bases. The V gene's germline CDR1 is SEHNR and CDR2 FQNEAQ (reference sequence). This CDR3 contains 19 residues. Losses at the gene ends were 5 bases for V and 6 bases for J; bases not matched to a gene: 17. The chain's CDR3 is CASSPPRASGGAWSNEQFF. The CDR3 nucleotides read TGTGCCAGCAGCCCTCCGAGGGCTAGCGGGGGGGCCTGGTCCAATGAGCAGTTCTTC.

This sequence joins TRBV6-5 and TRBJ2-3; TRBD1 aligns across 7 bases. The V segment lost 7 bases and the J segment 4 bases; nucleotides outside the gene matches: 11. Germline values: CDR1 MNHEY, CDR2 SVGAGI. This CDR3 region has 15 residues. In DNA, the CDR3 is TGTGCCAGCACCGGCGGGTCCCAGGGGGCAGATACGCAGTATTTT. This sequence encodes CASTGGSQGADTQYF.

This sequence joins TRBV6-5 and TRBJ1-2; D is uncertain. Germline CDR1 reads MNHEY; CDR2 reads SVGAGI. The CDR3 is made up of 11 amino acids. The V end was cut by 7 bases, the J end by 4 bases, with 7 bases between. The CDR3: CASTLVYGYTF. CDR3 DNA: TGTGCCAGCACCCTTGTCTATGGCTACACCTTC.

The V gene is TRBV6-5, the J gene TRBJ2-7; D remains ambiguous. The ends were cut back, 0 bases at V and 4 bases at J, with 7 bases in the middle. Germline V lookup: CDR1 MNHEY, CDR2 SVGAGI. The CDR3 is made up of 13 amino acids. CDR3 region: CASSYSYAYEQYF. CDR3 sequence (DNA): TGTGCCAGCAGTTACTCTTACGCGTACGAGCAGTACTTC.

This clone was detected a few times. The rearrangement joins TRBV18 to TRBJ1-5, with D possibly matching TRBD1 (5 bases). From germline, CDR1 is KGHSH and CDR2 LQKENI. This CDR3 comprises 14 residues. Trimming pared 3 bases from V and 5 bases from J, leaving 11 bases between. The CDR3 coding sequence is TGTGCCAGCTCACCTTCCGCGGGGGATCAGCCCCAGCATTTT. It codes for CASSPSAGDQPQHF.

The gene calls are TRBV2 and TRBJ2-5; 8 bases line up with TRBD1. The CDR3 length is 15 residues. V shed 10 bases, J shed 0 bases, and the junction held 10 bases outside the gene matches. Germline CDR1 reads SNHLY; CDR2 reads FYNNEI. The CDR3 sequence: CATRARTGYQETQYF. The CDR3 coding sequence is TGTGCCACCAGAGCGCGGACAGGGTACCAAGAGACCCAGTACTTC.

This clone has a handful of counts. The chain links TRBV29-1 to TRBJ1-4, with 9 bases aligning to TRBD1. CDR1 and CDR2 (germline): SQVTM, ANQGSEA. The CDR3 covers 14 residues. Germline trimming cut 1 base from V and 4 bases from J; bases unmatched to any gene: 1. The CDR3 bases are TGCAGCGTTGAAGGGACAGGGGTTAATGAAAAACTGTTTTTT. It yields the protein CSVEGTGVNEKLFF.

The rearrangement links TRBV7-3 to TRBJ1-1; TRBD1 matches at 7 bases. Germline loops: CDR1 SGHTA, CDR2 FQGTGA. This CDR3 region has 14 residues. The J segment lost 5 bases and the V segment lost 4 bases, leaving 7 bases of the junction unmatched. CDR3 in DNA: TGTGCCAGCAGCTCCCAGGGGGGCTCAACTGAAGCTTTCTTT. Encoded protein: CASSSQGGSTEAFF.

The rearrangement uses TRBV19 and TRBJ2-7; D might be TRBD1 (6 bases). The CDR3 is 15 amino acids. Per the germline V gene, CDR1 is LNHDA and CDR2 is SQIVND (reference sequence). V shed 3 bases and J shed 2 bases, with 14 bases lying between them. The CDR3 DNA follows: TGTGCCAGTAGTATGGGGGCCGGGGCCCCCTACGAGCAGTACTTC. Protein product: CASSMGAGAPYEQYF.

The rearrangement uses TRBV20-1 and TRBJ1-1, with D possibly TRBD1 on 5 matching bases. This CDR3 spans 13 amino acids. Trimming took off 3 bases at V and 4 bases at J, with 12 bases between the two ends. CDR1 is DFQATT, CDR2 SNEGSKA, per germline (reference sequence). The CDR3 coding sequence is TGCAGTGCTAGTTCGGGCAGGGCCACTGAAGCTTTCTTT. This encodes CSASSGRATEAFF.

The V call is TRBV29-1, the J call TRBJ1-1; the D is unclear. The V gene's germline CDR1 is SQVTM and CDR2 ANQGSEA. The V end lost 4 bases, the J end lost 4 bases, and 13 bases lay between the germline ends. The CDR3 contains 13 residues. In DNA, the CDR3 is TGCAGCGTTGCCGTGGGCGGGAGCACTGAAGCTTTCTTT. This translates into CSVAVGGSTEAFF.

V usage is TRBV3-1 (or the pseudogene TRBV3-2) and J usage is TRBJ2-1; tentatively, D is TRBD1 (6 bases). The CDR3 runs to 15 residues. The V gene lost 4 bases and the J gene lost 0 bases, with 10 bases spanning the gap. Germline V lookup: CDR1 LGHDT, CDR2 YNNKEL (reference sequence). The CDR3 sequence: CASSRDISSYNEQFF. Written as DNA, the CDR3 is TGTGCCAGCAGCCGGGACATTAGCTCCTACAATGAGCAGTTCTTC.

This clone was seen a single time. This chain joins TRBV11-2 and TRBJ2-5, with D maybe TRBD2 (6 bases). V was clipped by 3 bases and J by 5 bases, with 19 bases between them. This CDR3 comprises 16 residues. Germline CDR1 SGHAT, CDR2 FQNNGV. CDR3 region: CASSFPGTSGGETQYF. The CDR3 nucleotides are TGTGCCAGCAGCTTTCCCGGGACCTCAGGAGGGGAGACCCAGTACTTC.

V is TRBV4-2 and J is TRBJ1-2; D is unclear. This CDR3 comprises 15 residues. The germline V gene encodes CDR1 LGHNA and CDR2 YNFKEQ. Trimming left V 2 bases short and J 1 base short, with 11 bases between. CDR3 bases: TGTGCCAGCAGCCAATCTGCCGAGCTTAACTATGGCTACACCTTC. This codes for CASSQSAELNYGYTF.

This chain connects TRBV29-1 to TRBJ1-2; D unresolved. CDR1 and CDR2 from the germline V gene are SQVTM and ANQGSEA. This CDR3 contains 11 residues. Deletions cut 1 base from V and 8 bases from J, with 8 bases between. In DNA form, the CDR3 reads TGCAGCGTTGAAGGGCGGGCCGGCTACACCTTC. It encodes CSVEGRAGYTF. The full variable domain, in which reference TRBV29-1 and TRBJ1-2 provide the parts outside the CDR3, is SAVISQKPSRDICQRGTSLTIQCQVDSQVTMMFWYRQQPGQSLTLIATANQGSEATYESGFVIDKFPISRPNLTFSTLTVSNMSPEDSSIYLCSVEGRAGYTFGSGTRLTVV.

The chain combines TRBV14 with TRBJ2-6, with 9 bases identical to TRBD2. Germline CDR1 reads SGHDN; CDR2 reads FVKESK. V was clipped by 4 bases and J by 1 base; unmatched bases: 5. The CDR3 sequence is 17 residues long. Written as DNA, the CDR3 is TGTGCCAGCAGCCTGCGGGGGGGCTTATCTGGGGCCAACGTCCTGACTTTC. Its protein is CASSLRGGLSGANVLTF.

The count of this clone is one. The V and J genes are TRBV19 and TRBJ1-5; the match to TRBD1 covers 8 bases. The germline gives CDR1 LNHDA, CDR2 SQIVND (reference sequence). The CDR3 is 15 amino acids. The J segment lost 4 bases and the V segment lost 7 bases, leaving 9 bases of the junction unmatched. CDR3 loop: CASTGGQENNQPQHF. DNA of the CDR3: TGTGCCAGTACTGGGGGACAGGAAAATAATCAGCCCCAGCATTTT.

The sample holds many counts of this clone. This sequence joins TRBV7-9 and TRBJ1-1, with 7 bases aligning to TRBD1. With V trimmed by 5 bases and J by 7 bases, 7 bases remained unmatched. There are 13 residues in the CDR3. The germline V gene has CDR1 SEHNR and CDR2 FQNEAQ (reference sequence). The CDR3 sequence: CASSRVGQVEAFF. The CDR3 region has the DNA TGTGCCAGCAGCCGCGTCGGACAGGTTGAAGCTTTCTTT. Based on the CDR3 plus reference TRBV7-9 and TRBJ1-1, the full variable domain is DTGVSQNPRHKITKRGQNVTFRCDPISEHNRLYWYRQTLGQGPEFLTYFQNEAQLEKSRLLSDRFSAERPKGSFSTLEIQRTEQGDSAMYLCASSRVGQVEAFFGQGTRLTVV.

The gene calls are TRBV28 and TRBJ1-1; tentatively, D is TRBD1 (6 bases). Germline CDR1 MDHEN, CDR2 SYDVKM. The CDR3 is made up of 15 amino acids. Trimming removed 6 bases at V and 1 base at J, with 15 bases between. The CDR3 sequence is CASSPRRGGNTEAFF. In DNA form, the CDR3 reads TGTGCCAGCAGCCCGAGAAGGGGGGGGAACACTGAAGCTTTCTTT. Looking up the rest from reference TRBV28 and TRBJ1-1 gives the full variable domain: DVKVTQSSRYLVKRTGEKVFLECVQDMDHENMFWYRQDPGLGLRLIYFSYDVKMKEKGDIPEGYSVSREKKERFSLILESASTNQTSMYLCASSPRRGGNTEAFFGQGTRLTVV.

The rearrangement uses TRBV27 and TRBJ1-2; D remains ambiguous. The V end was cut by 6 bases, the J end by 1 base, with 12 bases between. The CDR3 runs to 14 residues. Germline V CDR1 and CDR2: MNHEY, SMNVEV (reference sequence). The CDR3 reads CASRGRSINYGYTF. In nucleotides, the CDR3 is TGTGCCAGCAGGGGGAGGTCGATTAACTATGGCTACACCTTC.

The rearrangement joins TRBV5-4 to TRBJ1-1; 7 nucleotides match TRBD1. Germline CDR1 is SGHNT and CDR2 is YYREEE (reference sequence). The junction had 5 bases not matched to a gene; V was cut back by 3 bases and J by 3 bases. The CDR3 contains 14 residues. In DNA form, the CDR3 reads TGTGCCAGCAGCTGGGGAGACAGGGACACTGAAGCTTTCTTT. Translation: CASSWGDRDTEAFF. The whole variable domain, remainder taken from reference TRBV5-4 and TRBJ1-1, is ETGVTQSPTHLIKTRGQQVTLRCSSQSGHNTVSWYQQALGQGPQFIFQYYREEENGRGNFPPRFSGLQFPNYSSELNVNALELDDSALYLCASSWGDRDTEAFFGQGTRLTVV.

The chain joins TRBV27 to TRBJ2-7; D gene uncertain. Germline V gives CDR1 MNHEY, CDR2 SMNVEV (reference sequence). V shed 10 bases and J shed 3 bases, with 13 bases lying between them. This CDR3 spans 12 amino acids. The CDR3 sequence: CAILEPYYEQYF. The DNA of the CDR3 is TGTGCCATCCTGGAGCCCTACTACGAGCAGTACTTC.

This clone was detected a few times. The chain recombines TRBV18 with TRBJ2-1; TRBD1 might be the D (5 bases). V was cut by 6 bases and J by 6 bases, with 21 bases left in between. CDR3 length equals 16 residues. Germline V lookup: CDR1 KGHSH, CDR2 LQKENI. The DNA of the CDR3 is TGTGCCAGCTCCCACGACCTCCGACAGACGCTCAATGAGCAGTTCTTC. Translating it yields CASSHDLRQTLNEQFF.

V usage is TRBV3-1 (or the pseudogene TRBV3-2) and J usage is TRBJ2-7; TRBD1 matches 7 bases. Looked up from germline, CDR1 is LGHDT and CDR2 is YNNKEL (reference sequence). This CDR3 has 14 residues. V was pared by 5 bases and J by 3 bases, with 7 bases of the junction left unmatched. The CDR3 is CASSKLAGGYEQYF. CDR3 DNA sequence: TGTGCCAGCAGCAAGCTAGCAGGGGGCTACGAGCAGTACTTC.